These 15 T cell receptor beta chains were all obtained from the same sample, sequenced in a study of blood T cell repertoires in COVID-19. The table came from immunoSEQ multiplex PCR; TCRdb's copy has only in-frame clones and leaves some out. There are around 370,000 clones in the sample; around 90% occur only once, and around 3.5% lies in the top ten. Sequences were obtained from peripheral blood. All receptors derive from a woman between 18 and 29 years old who had recovered from COVID-19.

V gene TRBV6-5 combines with J gene TRBJ1-1, with a possible D match to TRBD1 (6 bases). The CDR3 has 13 residues. Trimming took off 7 bases at V and 1 base at J, with 10 bases between the two ends. The germline gives CDR1 MNHEY, CDR2 SVGAGI. CDR3 nucleotide sequence: TGTGCCAGCACGAGGGACAAGAACACTGAAGCTTTCTTT. This sequence encodes CASTRDKNTEAFF.

This chain links TRBV6-2 or TRBV6-3 with TRBJ2-5; 7 bases align to TRBD2. Germline V gene lookup returns CDR1 MNHEY and CDR2 SVGEGT. This CDR3 spans 14 amino acids. Trimming removed 3 bases from V and 3 bases from J; junction bases left unmatched: 4. The CDR3 bases are TGTGCCAGCAGTTATACTGGGACTAAAGAGACCCAGTACTTC. It yields the protein CASSYTGTKETQYF.

The chain employs TRBV19 and TRBJ1-2; D possibly corresponds to TRBD1 (6 bases). This CDR3 contains 15 residues. Germline values: CDR1 LNHDA, CDR2 SQIVND (reference sequence). Trimming took off 7 bases at V and 4 bases at J, with 19 bases between the two ends. In DNA form, the CDR3 reads TGTGCCAGTATTCGACAGGCACCCTACCCCTATGGCTACACCTTC. It specifies CASIRQAPYPYGYTF.

This clone was seen only once. The chain is built from TRBV11-3 and TRBJ2-2, with D possibly TRBD1 on 6 matching bases. Germline CDR1 is SGHNT and CDR2 is YENEEA. Trimming took off 5 bases at V and 7 bases at J, with 11 bases between the two ends. This CDR3 spans 13 amino acids. For the CDR3, the DNA is TGTGCCAGCAGCAACAGGGTGGTCGGGGAGCTGTTTTTT. Protein sequence: CASSNRVVGELFF.

The chain uses TRBV7-9 and TRBJ2-1; 10 nucleotides match TRBD2. The CDR3 is 16 amino acids. The V segment lost 3 bases and the J segment 7 bases; nucleotides outside the gene matches: 9. CDR1 SEHNR and CDR2 FQNEAQ come from the germline V gene (reference sequence). This chain's CDR3 is CASSFLWTSGANEQFF. The CDR3 DNA reads as TGTGCCAGCAGCTTCCTCTGGACTAGCGGAGCGAATGAGCAGTTCTTC.

This clone was observed a single time. The chain employs TRBV19 and TRBJ2-1, with 8 bases that match TRBD2. This CDR3 spans 16 amino acids. Germline V gene lookup returns CDR1 LNHDA and CDR2 SQIVND (reference sequence). After removal of 3 bases from V and 6 bases from J, the junction contained 10 bases not matched to a gene. For the CDR3, the DNA is TGTGCCAGTAGTATCGCGCCGGGCGGGAGGATCAATGAGCAGTTCTTC. As protein: CASSIAPGGRINEQFF.

The chain joins TRBV24-1 to TRBJ2-3; D uncertain. CDR3 length equals 15 residues. In germline, CDR1 is KGHDR, CDR2 SFDVKD. With 3 bases removed from V and 3 bases from J, the gap between germline ends came to 12 bases. CDR3 amino acids: CATSDLPLETDTQYF. CDR3 DNA sequence: TGTGCCACCAGTGATCTTCCCCTAGAGACAGATACGCAGTATTTT.

This sequence joins TRBV27 and TRBJ1-2; 8 nucleotides agree with TRBD1. Germline V gene lookup returns CDR1 MNHEY and CDR2 SMNVEV (reference sequence). CDR3 size: 14 residues. Germline trimming cut 5 bases from V and 5 bases from J; bases unmatched to any gene: 7. CDR3 protein: CASSHQGAEYGYTF. As DNA, the CDR3 is TGTGCCAGCAGTCATCAGGGGGCCGAATATGGCTACACCTTC.

The chain has TRBV5-1 and TRBJ2-4, with TRBD1 matching over 7 bases. CDR3 length equals 15 residues. Germline V CDR1 and CDR2: SGHRS, YFSETQ. Trimming removed 5 bases from V and 0 bases from J; junction bases left unmatched: 5. In DNA, the CDR3 is TGCGCCAGCAGGCTCGCAGGGGGAGCCAAAAACATTCAGTACTTC. This codes for CASRLAGGAKNIQYF. Filled out from reference TRBV5-1 and TRBJ2-4, the complete variable domain reads KAGVTQTPRYLIKTRGQQVTLSCSPISGHRSVSWYQQTPGQGLQFLFEYFSETQRNKGNFPGRFSGRQFSNSRSEMNVSTLELGDSALYLCASRLAGGAKNIQYFGAGTRLSVL.

The chain has TRBV7-2 and TRBJ2-2; 7 positions match TRBD1. The CDR3 loop spans 16 amino acids. From germline, CDR1 is SGHTA and CDR2 FQGNSA. Trimming at V came to 5 bases and at J to 4 bases, leaving 10 bases not matched to a gene. The CDR3 DNA sequence: TGTGCCAGCAGCCGGGGTCCGTACAGGGGCACCGGGGAGCTGTTTTTT. Translated, it gives CASSRGPYRGTGELFF.

The chain carries TRBV21-1 and TRBJ2-7; TRBD1, the D gene given by the table, was not confirmed from the DNA. TRBV21-1 is a recognized pseudogene. The CDR3 is 13 residues long. The CDR3 here is CASSKQGQYEQYV. DNA of the CDR3: TGTGCCAGCAGCAAACAGGGGCAATACGAGCAGTACGTC.

The gene calls are TRBV5-1 and TRBJ2-3; a weak D match, TRBD1 (6 bases). The CDR3 totals 15 residues. Trimming took off 1 base at V and 2 bases at J, with 11 bases between the two ends. Germline lookup yields CDR1 SGHRS and CDR2 YFSETQ. The CDR3 reads CASSLYRADTDTQYF. The CDR3 DNA reads TGCGCCAGCAGCTTGTACAGGGCAGACACAGATACGCAGTATTTT.

The J gene is TRBJ2-2, the V gene TRBV4-3; 13 bases map to TRBD2. J was trimmed by 6 bases and V by 0 bases; bases with no gene match: 7. The germline V gene has CDR1 LGHNA and CDR2 YSLEER. CDR3 size: 18 residues. CDR3 amino acids: CASSQELTSGRAPGELFF. The CDR3 region has the DNA TGCGCCAGCAGCCAAGAGCTAACTAGCGGGAGGGCCCCCGGGGAGCTGTTTTTT.

The chain combines TRBV2 with TRBJ2-7; TRBD1 agrees at 7 bases. V trimming: 6 bases; J trimming: 0 bases; junction bases outside the gene matches: 8. The V gene's germline CDR1 is SNHLY and CDR2 FYNNEI. The CDR3 is 15 amino acids. CDR3 in amino acids: CASSLDRDPSYEQYV. CDR3 coding DNA: TGTGCCAGCAGCCTCGACAGGGACCCCTCCTACGAGCAGTACGTC.

CDR3 protein: CASSPFVVAEQFF. As DNA, the CDR3 is TGTGCCAGCAGCCCTTTCGTGGTGGCCGAGCAGTTCTTC. The chain is built from TRBV13 and TRBJ2-1; D gene ambiguous. This CDR3 has 13 residues. V dropped 5 bases and J dropped 10 bases, with 15 bases sitting between them. Germline V gene lookup returns CDR1 PRHDT and CDR2 FYEKMQ (reference sequence).